These 5 T cell receptor beta chains were all obtained from the same sample, sequenced in a study of blood T cell repertoires in COVID-19. Method: immunoSEQ multiplex PCR; TCRdb's copy keeps in-frame clones and lacks some. Of over 60,000 clones listed, 82% are singletons. The sequencing input was peripheral blood. Source of these receptors: a human donor in a cohort sampled during active COVID-19.

This chain uses TRBV7-9 with TRBJ2-1; 12 nucleotides line up with TRBD1. In germline, CDR1 is SEHNR, CDR2 FQNEAQ (reference sequence). The CDR3 runs 15 residues. The ends lost 1 base at V and 9 bases at J; junction bases unmatched: 4. CDR3 amino acids: CASSLGDRGHGEQFF. CDR3 nucleotides: TGTGCCAGCAGCTTAGGGGACAGGGGGCACGGTGAGCAGTTCTTC.

This clone was observed a handful of times. The chain carries TRBV7-2 and TRBJ1-1; 9 bases are shared with TRBD1. The CDR3 length is 13 residues. With V trimmed by 5 bases and J by 5 bases, 3 bases remained unmatched. Germline V CDR1 and CDR2: SGHTA, FQGNSA. CDR3 coding DNA: TGTGCCAGCAGCCAGGACAGGGGAACTGAAGCTTTCTTT. This gives the protein CASSQDRGTEAFF.

The table lists this clone with a count of one. V usage is TRBV24-1 and J usage is TRBJ2-1; 9 bases are shared with TRBD1. Germline CDR1 KGHDR, CDR2 SFDVKD. J was trimmed by 8 bases and V by 6 bases; bases with no gene match: 1. CDR3 length equals 12 residues. This chain's CDR3 is CATSTGGYEQFF. The CDR3 DNA is TGTGCCACCAGTACAGGGGGCTATGAGCAGTTCTTC.

The rearrangement links TRBV18 to TRBJ2-1; perhaps TRBD1 as D (6 bases). The CDR3 extends over 12 amino acids. Trimming cost V 3 bases and J 9 bases, with 9 bases left between them. CDR1 is KGHSH, CDR2 LQKENI, per germline. CDR3 region: CASSPGTREQFF. CDR3 DNA: TGTGCCAGCTCACCCGGGACACGTGAGCAGTTCTTC.

This clone was recorded a few times. J is TRBJ1-6 and V is TRBV30; TRBD1 aligns across 8 bases. CDR3 length equals 14 residues. The V and J ends lost 6 bases and 10 bases, in that order; junction bases with no gene match: 11. The germline V gene has CDR1 GTSNPN and CDR2 SVGIG (reference sequence). The DNA of the CDR3 is TGTGCCTGCCCTTTGACAGGGGAACGATCACCCCTCCACTTT. It specifies CACPLTGERSPLHF.